This T cell receptor (beta chain) is from a study of regulatory T cells in long-lasting Graves disease listed by TCRdb under 2021. Study-level background: Newly diagnosed Graves' disease patients had taken antithyroid drugs for less than 3 months. Persistent Graves' disease patients were compared with newly diagnosed Graves' disease patients by peripheral blood TCR sequencing and RNA sequencing. A total of around 35 samples underwent TCR sequencing, from roughly 13 patients with persistent Graves' disease and about 20 patients with newly diagnosed Graves' disease. The study was registered as a clinical trial and conducted in China.

Ten or more counts support this clonotype. Its antigen remains unidentified. The sample holds no much larger clone one base away, and base qualities are not on file. Taken from cysteine to phenylalanine, the CDR3 has 13 residues. Just the 39-base CDR3 DNA is kept, in frame starting at base 1. CDR1 and CDR2, per the germline V gene, are MNHEY and SVGEGT. V and J are truncated by 7 bases and 3 bases respectively, leaving an intervening sequence of 13 bases. Reading the label with the study, this specimen's time point is: newly diagnosed GD, antithyroid drugs for less than 3 months. RNA was extracted from PBMCs in TRIzol for both TCR sequencing and RNA sequencing. The diagnosis of Graves' disease was made according to American Thyroid Association guidelines. Patients for the study were recruited at an endocrinology department in Xi'an, China. Each patient gave about 10 milliliters of peripheral blood, collected in an EDTA anticoagulant tube. Ficoll Paque Plus density gradient separation was used to isolate PBMCs, and no additional T cell sorting was done. An Agilent 2100 Bioanalyzer and agarose gel were used to check RNA quality, and a NanoDrop 2000 was used to measure RNA concentration.

Receptor amplification or capture employed multiplex PCR. Sequencing used an Illumina HiSeq 4000. CDR3 regions were amplified by Arm-PCR with iRepertoire HTBI primers to construct TCR beta libraries. Before sequencing, the PCR products went through gel purification. In the authors' own workflow: Gene usage analysis of CDR3 amino acid clonotypes relied on the roughly 60 TRBV and about 15 TRBJ segments identified across samples. Filtered high-quality paired reads were merged into contigs using COPE and FqMerger. BLAST was used to align contigs to IMGT TRBV, TRBD and TRBJ reference genes, and CDR3 was defined according to IMGT. Any clonotype with a frequency above 0.1% was classified as a highly expanded clone. Shannon entropy was used to measure repertoire diversity, and the Gini coefficient was used to measure V-J evenness. Clonotypes shared by more than one individual were considered public. The public reads were quality trimmed at Q25 with fastp and then assembled into clones with MiXCR by TCRdb, keeping productive beta chains. Here each entry gathers all rows of one CDR3 protein and keeps the most common genes and DNA. The V and J calls shown here were made by TCRdb, not taken from the authors' results. In all, the sample holds 400,000 to 450,000 distinct CDR3 sequences, and about 15% of those were seen once. Clones ranked in the top ten supply approximately 16% of the sample.

Broader findings and caveats from the paper: The authors acknowledged the small sample size as a limitation that may reduce accuracy. Only peripheral blood was studied, because thyroid tissue, the primary lesion, was inaccessible. TRBV28, TRBJ1-2 and TRBJ2-5 were preferentially used in persistent disease, while TRBV20-1 and TRBJ2-1 were favored in newly diagnosed disease. A larger number of public clonotypes was shared among persistent patients (under 3,000) than among newly diagnosed patients (approximately 930). Sequencing and analysis were limited to the TCR beta chain. Lower TCR Shannon entropy and fewer highly expanded clones were observed in persistent Graves' disease patients than in newly diagnosed patients, which suggested clonal expansion.

This same sample was also part of a study on T cells in Graves' hyperthyroidism and ophthalmopathy. As that second study puts it: Graves' hyperthyroidism was defined as stable when no progression to ophthalmopathy occurred over 18 months of follow-up. Hyperthyroidism patients were aged 18 to 65 years and newly diagnosed, with disease duration of less than 2 months. The study excluded patients with uncontrolled infections, other autoimmune diseases, pregnancy or lactation. Diagnoses were based on clinical symptoms, serum thyroxine and TRAb, thyroid ultrasound and orbital computed tomography. For the first round of RT-PCR on the TCR CDR3, the HTBI primer set was used together with the Qiagen OneStep RT-PCR kit. Most expanded thyroid clonotypes (frequency above 0.001) were also found in blood, which suggests that blood repertoires may mirror thyroid immune responses. Ophthalmopathy was separated from stable hyperthyroidism by a 13 V-J signature model, with over 85% sensitivity and roughly 81% specificity obtained in cross-validation and 80%/75% obtained in testing. In validation, the model predicted progression to ophthalmopathy a median of around six months before onset, with over 60% sensitivity and about 72% specificity. A discovery cohort of roughly 100 patients, 43 with Graves' ophthalmopathy and fewer than 65 with stable Graves' hyperthyroidism, was used to find distinguishing TCR V-J signatures. An independent validation cohort of fewer than 20 hyperthyroidism patients and about 15 patients who later progressed to ophthalmopathy tested prospective prediction of ophthalmopathy. For training and testing, the 100 or so patients in the discovery cohort were randomly divided in a 7:3 ratio. In addition, the study compared T-cell repertoires in thyroid tissue and in blood from roughly six Graves' hyperthyroidism patients. Following sampling, methimazole starting at 30 mg daily was given to hyperthyroidism patients, and high-dose intravenous methylprednisolone was given to ophthalmopathy patients. Libraries were constructed in a second round of multiplex PCR, after which size selection and purification were carried out. Libraries were sequenced paired-end with 100 bp reads on an Illumina HiSeq2000. SOAPnuke was used to process the raw data, with reads discarded if the reads contained adapters or uncalled bases, had a mean Phred below 15, or lacked an exact constant-primer or identifier match. High-quality paired reads were merged with COPE v1.2.5, and unique nucleotide sequences were defined as clonotypes. MiTCR v1.1 was used to align clonotypes to the IMGT TRBV, TRBD and TRBJ reference segments. Analysis was restricted to V-J combinations with a frequency above 0.0001, which covered roughly 99% of repertoires. The TCS score was defined as F50 (clonal expansion) divided by E x V (chaos), with BLOSUM62-based TCRdist calculated between CDR3 peptides within each V-J. Welch's t-statistics and random forest reduced fewer than 550 V-J features to roughly 13, which were used in a naive Bayes classifier (R e1071). No statistical method was used to set the sample size in advance, and investigators knew the group allocation. The paper reports TCR Vbeta CDR3 sequencing of about 140 peripheral blood samples: 40 or so ophthalmopathy, under 80 hyperthyroidism and roughly 17 progressor patients.

The material was peripheral blood mononuclear cells (PBMCs), obtained at new diagnosis, from a patient treated with antithyroid drugs. The receptor chain draws on TRBV6-2 or TRBV6-3 and TRBJ2-7; the best D guess is TRBD1, with 6 bases matching. The sequence derives from a woman aged 30 to 39 with Graves disease. Donor details come from another sample of the same person, matched by shared clones. CDR3 protein: CASKPGVLYEQYF. The DNA sequence follows: TGTGCCAGCAAGCCAGGGGTTCTCTACGAGCAGTACTTC.